This T cell receptor (beta chain) was found in a study of T cell repertoires in cytomegalovirus infection. About the research overall: Well-studied HLA-B-restricted CMV epitopes were used in the study alongside recently identified HLA-C-restricted ones. Indications of both CMV infection and matching HLA type were provided by public TCR beta signatures. Findings and caveats of the study: HLA-C-restricted, CMV-specific TCR beta clonotypes were dominant ex vivo.

A single record per CDR3 protein comes from TCRdb applying MiXCR to the reads. The top ten hold 48% of the sample, which has a few hundred thousand distinct CDR3 sequences, almost 40% seen once. As regards this clonotype: The antigen remains undetermined.

With 5 bases removed from V and 1 base from J, the gap between germline ends came to 14 bases. There are 15 residues in the CDR3. CDR1 is MNHEY and CDR2 is SMNVEV in the germline V gene (reference sequence). This clonotype was obtained from a human donor in good health (CMV status not recorded). Some clones in this sample may be carry-over from other donors' samples. The chain uses TRBV27 and TRBJ1-1, with D perhaps TRBD1 (6 bases). The source material was cultured PBMCs, sampled from culture after CMV antigen stimulation. The CDR3 nucleotides read TGTGCCAGCAGTCATAGAGGGGGATGGAACACTGAAGCTTTCTTT. Its translation is CASSHRGGWNTEAFF.